This TCR beta chain derives from a study of blood T cell repertoires in COVID-19. Study at large: T cells, B-cell-depleted T cells, or PBMCs provided the cDNA or gDNA that served as material.

There are 14 residues in the CDR3. With 6 bases removed from V and 4 bases from J, the gap between germline ends came to 15 bases. Germline values: CDR1 MDHEN, CDR2 SYDVKM. Study processing details: Amplification of reference gene primers was used by the study to estimate nucleated cell counts. Profiled with immunoSEQ multiplex PCR; TCRdb holds only in-frame clones, not every one. The V and J calls and the clone size are those of that table, but D and trimming were determined from the DNA. The data show 20,000 to 25,000 clones, with roughly 80% seen just once and approximately 61% held by the top ten.

This clonotype was obtained from an elderly woman with acute or convalescent COVID-19. The J gene is TRBJ1-2, the V gene TRBV28; the D gene is possibly TRBD1 (6 bases). The sequenced sample consisted of peripheral blood. The CDR3 DNA is TGTGCCAGCAGGGGGGCGGGCCCGAGCTATGGCTACACCTTC. As protein: CASRGAGPSYGYTF.